Listed below are T cell receptor beta chains from one sample, sequenced in a study of T cell changes during pregnancy in multiple sclerosis. The method was immunoSEQ multiplex PCR; TCRdb's version includes in-frame clones alone and lacks a portion of them. In the table there are about 38,000 clones, around 90% of which are singletons. This sample comprised CD4+ T cells from peripheral blood mononuclear cells, obtained in the second trimester of pregnancy. Receptor source: a female donor with multiple sclerosis, enrolled in a pregnancy study. Both conserved end residues are part of each CDR3. Each record gives: V gene, J gene, D gene, CDR3 protein. A D gene is named only where the DNA matches it firmly.

v_gene: TRBV10-1; j_gene: TRBJ2-3; d_gene: TRBD2; CDR3aa: CASTMRLAGWADTQYF
v_gene: TRBV28; j_gene: TRBJ2-7; d_gene: TRBD1; CDR3aa: CASSWGQVYEQYF
v_gene: TRBV5-4; j_gene: TRBJ2-5; d_gene: TRBD1; CDR3aa: CASSLTGVNQETQYF
v_gene: TRBV7-2; j_gene: TRBJ2-1; d_gene: TRBD1; CDR3aa: CASSAGTGRSTSNEQFF
v_gene: TRBV7-9; j_gene: TRBJ2-1; d_gene: TRBD2; CDR3aa: CASSESGVGNEQFF
v_gene: TRBV28; j_gene: TRBJ2-1; d_gene: -; CDR3aa: CASSPPGVFNEQFF
v_gene: TRBV6-6; j_gene: TRBJ2-3; d_gene: TRBD2; CDR3aa: CASSYVIAGGTDTQYF
v_gene: TRBV19; j_gene: TRBJ2-4; d_gene: -; CDR3aa: CASSSLEGGNIQYF
v_gene: TRBV4-3; j_gene: TRBJ2-2; d_gene: -; CDR3aa: CASSQLGGGFTGELFF
v_gene: TRBV27; j_gene: TRBJ1-2; d_gene: -; CDR3aa: CASSLNNRNNFYLGYTF
v_gene: TRBV5-1; j_gene: TRBJ2-1; d_gene: TRBD1; CDR3aa: CASSSGGGRGYNEQFF
v_gene: TRBV27; j_gene: TRBJ1-1; d_gene: TRBD1; CDR3aa: CASRDRDSGGGTEAFF
v_gene: TRBV18; j_gene: TRBJ1-1; d_gene: TRBD1; CDR3aa: CASSPPTGGNTEAFF
v_gene: TRBV28; j_gene: TRBJ2-4; d_gene: TRBD2; CDR3aa: CASSPGLAGGDFRGF
v_gene: TRBV5-1; j_gene: TRBJ2-1; d_gene: TRBD2; CDR3aa: CASQRLAGVVNEQFF
v_gene: TRBV28; j_gene: TRBJ1-4; d_gene: TRBD1; CDR3aa: CASSLNRGQGHEKLFF
v_gene: TRBV7-9; j_gene: TRBJ2-7; d_gene: -; CDR3aa: CAMGTASYEQYF
v_gene: TRBV7-9; j_gene: TRBJ1-5; d_gene: TRBD1; CDR3aa: CASSTDRGVQPQHF